This T cell receptor (beta chain) was obtained from a study of tumor-infiltrating lymphocytes in localized non-small cell lung cancer. Across the whole study: Patients included smokers and never-smokers with various histologies, some sampled after neoadjuvant chemotherapy.

This clone was seen only a few times. The antigen is not known. Germline-derived CDR1 and CDR2 are SQVTM and ANQGSEA. The CDR3 loop spans 11 amino acids. Trimming pared 4 bases from V and 7 bases from J, leaving 10 bases between. Repertoires were generated with immunoSEQ multiplex PCR, while TCRdb's copy carries only in-frame clones and drops some. This table has tens of thousands of clones, 80% to 90% appearing once. Study-wide results and caveats: Not all patients were TCR sequenced, owing to tissue quantity.

The chain combines TRBV29-1 with TRBJ1-2; D gene uncertain. What was sequenced was lung tumor tissue. This clonotype was obtained from a human donor with non-small cell lung cancer. As DNA, the CDR3 is TGCAGCGTTGTTGGGGTCCTTGGCTACACCTTC. This encodes CSVVGVLGYTF.